The 28 T cell receptor beta chains reported below all come from one sample, sequenced in a study of OX40 agonist ivuxolimab in advanced cancers. Assay used: immunoSEQ multiplex PCR; TCRdb lists only in-frame clones, some missing. The table has around 80,000 clones, 80% to 95% seen once; the top ten hold 8.5% to 9%. This specimen was CD4+ or CD8+ T cells sorted from blood, taken in a trial of the OX40 agonist ivuxolimab. These receptors were obtained from an adult with an advanced solid tumor such as melanoma, head and neck, liver or kidney cancer.

This chain links TRBV27 with TRBJ1-1; D is unresolved. V lost 8 bases to trimming and J lost 4 bases, with 11 bases between them. Germline CDR1 is MNHEY and CDR2 is SMNVEV (reference sequence). This CDR3 has 12 amino acids. The CDR3 loop reads CASALIGTEAFF. In DNA, the CDR3 is TGTGCCAGCGCCCTAATTGGCACTGAAGCTTTCTTT.

This chain links TRBV9 with TRBJ2-1; TRBD2 agrees at 7 bases. The V gene's germline CDR1 is SGDLS and CDR2 YYNGEE. Trimming at V came to 1 base and at J to 7 bases, leaving 11 bases not matched to a gene. The CDR3 spans 16 residues. CDR3 residues: CASSVYLASGGNEQFF. The CDR3 DNA sequence: TGTGCCAGCAGCGTATATTTGGCTAGCGGTGGGAATGAGCAGTTCTTC.

The chain combines TRBV5-6 with TRBJ1-5; possible D gene TRBD1, 5 bases. Germline V gives CDR1 SGHDT, CDR2 YYEEEE. The V end was cut by 0 bases, the J end by 0 bases, with 7 bases between. This CDR3 has 15 residues. The CDR3 spells CASSLGGDSNQPQHF. The CDR3 DNA follows: TGTGCCAGCAGCTTGGGAGGGGATAGCAATCAGCCCCAGCATTTT.

The chain carries TRBV30 and TRBJ1-3, with D unresolved. Germline V gives CDR1 GTSNPN, CDR2 SVGIG (reference sequence). The V end lost 3 bases, the J end lost 8 bases, and 17 bases lay between the germline ends. This CDR3 has 14 residues. In nucleotides, the CDR3 is TGTGCCTGGAGCGGAGTATTACTTTTGGACACCATATATTTT. Protein: CAWSGVLLLDTIYF.

This chain links TRBV6-6 with TRBJ1-2; D not resolved. There are 14 residues in the CDR3. V was shortened by 0 bases and J by 2 bases, with 7 bases between the two germline ends. The germline gives CDR1 MNHNY, CDR2 SVGAGI (reference sequence). The CDR3 DNA follows: TGTGCCAGCAGTTACTCGGATGAGAACTATGGCTACACCTTC. It encodes CASSYSDENYGYTF.

The rearrangement joins TRBV27 to TRBJ1-2; 11 nucleotides match TRBD1. V shed 4 bases and J 4 bases; nucleotides not matched to a gene: 8. CDR1 MNHEY and CDR2 SMNVEV come from the germline V gene (reference sequence). The CDR3 runs to 16 residues. The CDR3 spells CASSSPRTGGVYGYTF. The CDR3 nucleotides are TGTGCCAGCAGTTCCCCCCGGACAGGGGGCGTCTATGGCTACACCTTC.

V usage is TRBV29-1 and J usage is TRBJ1-1; weak D call: TRBD1 (5 bases). The CDR3 length is 12 residues. Per the germline V gene, CDR1 is SQVTM and CDR2 is ANQGSEA. V lost 7 bases, J lost 6 bases, and 15 bases lay in between. The CDR3 region is CSAPSGTPEAFF. The CDR3 coding sequence is TGCAGCGCCCCTTCAGGGACCCCTGAAGCTTTCTTT.

Of note for this clone: Within the sample, other DNA sequences also encode this same CDR3. The CDR3 coding sequence is TGTGCCAGCAGTCCCGGGACTAGCGGATCCTACAATGAGCAGTTCTTC. It yields the protein CASSPGTSGSYNEQFF. The chain carries TRBV27 and TRBJ2-1; 11 bases map to TRBD2. CDR3 length: 16 amino acids. CDR1 MNHEY and CDR2 SMNVEV come from the germline V gene (reference sequence). The V gene end was trimmed by 5 bases and the J gene end by 1 base; junction bases not matched to a gene: 4.

The chain uses TRBV5-6 and TRBJ2-7; 9 positions match TRBD2. Germline V gene sequence: CDR1 SGHDT, CDR2 YYEEEE. The CDR3 has 14 residues. V lost 3 bases, J lost 2 bases, and 3 bases stayed unmatched. The CDR3 DNA sequence: TGTGCCAGCAGCTATAGCGGGGGTACCTACGAGCAGTACTTC. This gives the protein CASSYSGGTYEQYF. Full variable domain (missing parts from reference TRBV5-6 and TRBJ2-7): DAGVTQSPTHLIKTRGQQVTLRCSPKSGHDTVSWYQQALGQGPQFIFQYYEEEERQRGNFPDRFSGHQFPNYSSELNVNALLLGDSALYLCASSYSGGTYEQYFGPGTRLTVT.

The rearrangement links TRBV21-1 to TRBJ1-5. TRBV21-1 is marked as a pseudogene. The CDR3 runs 10 residues. The CDR3 is CASLPKGPHF. CDR3 coding DNA: TGTGCCAGTCTACCTAAAGGTCCGCATTTT.

The sample holds one count of this clone. The chain employs TRBV10-3 and TRBJ2-1; TRBD2 matches at 13 bases. Germline lookup yields CDR1 ENHRY and CDR2 SYGVKD. J was trimmed by 0 bases and V by 6 bases; bases with no gene match: 8. The CDR3 loop spans 18 amino acids. The CDR3 region has the DNA TGTGCCATCAGGACCGGGACTAGCGGGGAGAGCTCCTACAATGAGCAGTTCTTC. This encodes CAIRTGTSGESSYNEQFF.

The sample holds one count of this clone. The chain uses TRBV6-5 and TRBJ1-1, with a weak D call TRBD1 (5 bases). CDR1 is MNHEY, CDR2 SVGAGI, per germline. This CDR3 spans 16 amino acids. The V gene lost 0 bases and the J gene lost 0 bases, with 11 bases spanning the gap. CDR3 sequence: CASSYSWGHLNTEAFF. Here the CDR3 DNA reads TGTGCCAGCAGTTACTCCTGGGGCCATCTGAACACTGAAGCTTTCTTT.

This clone was recorded a few times. The chain carries TRBV27 and TRBJ1-4, with no clear D. The CDR3 is made up of 15 amino acids. Trimming shortened V by 6 bases and J by 3 bases, and 14 bases separated the two germline ends. Germline-derived CDR1 and CDR2 are MNHEY and SMNVEV (reference sequence). The CDR3 nucleotides are TGTGCCAGCAGCATCCTCGGGTCCCCTAATGAAAAACTGTTTTTT. Translating it yields CASSILGSPNEKLFF.

V is TRBV5-4 and J is TRBJ2-2; 10 bases match TRBD1. Trimming at V came to 9 bases and at J to 6 bases, leaving 8 bases not matched to a gene. CDR1 and CDR2 (germline): SGHNT, YYREEE (reference sequence). The CDR3 is 14 residues long. The DNA of the CDR3 is TGTGCCACCGCGGGACAGGGGTCCCCCGGGGAGCTGTTTTTT. It codes for CATAGQGSPGELFF.

This clone was detected once. This sequence joins TRBV27 and TRBJ2-7; TRBD1 might be the D (5 bases). CDR3 length equals 14 residues. The germline gives CDR1 MNHEY, CDR2 SMNVEV (reference sequence). The V end lost 3 bases, the J end lost 5 bases, and 14 bases lay between the germline ends. CDR3 sequence (DNA): TGTGCCAGCAGTTTCCAGGGTATTGTCGACGAGCAGTACTTC. This codes for CASSFQGIVDEQYF.

The chain couples TRBV15 to TRBJ2-7; either TRBD1 or TRBD2 may supply D (5 bases each). Germline CDR1 LNHNV, CDR2 YYDKDF (reference sequence). The ends were cut back, 5 bases at V and 2 bases at J, with 16 bases in the middle. CDR3 length equals 15 residues. CDR3 sequence reads: CATSEGSSEAYEQYF. CDR3 DNA sequence: TGTGCCACCAGCGAGGGGAGCAGTGAGGCCTACGAGCAGTACTTC. The full variable domain, rest sourced from reference TRBV15 and TRBJ2-7, is DAMVIQNPRYQVTQFGKPVTLSCSQTLNHNVMYWYQQKSSQAPKLLFHYYDKDFNNEADTPDNFQSRRPNTSFCFLDIRSPGLGDTAMYLCATSEGSSEAYEQYFGPGTRLTVT.

This rearrangement joins TRBV18 to TRBJ2-3; D tentatively reads TRBD1 or TRBD2 (5 bases each). The germline V gene encodes CDR1 KGHSH and CDR2 LQKENI. V was trimmed by 3 bases and J by 6 bases, leaving 10 bases between them. The CDR3 spans 13 residues. CDR3 sequence (DNA): TGTGCCAGCTCACCCCCCTGGGACGATACGCAGTATTTT. This translates into CASSPPWDDTQYF.

The chain couples TRBV28 to TRBJ2-1, with D perhaps matching TRBD2 (7 bases). The CDR3 consists of 16 residues. V dropped 5 bases and J dropped 8 bases, with 22 bases sitting between them. Germline CDR1 and CDR2: MDHEN and SYDVKM. The CDR3 bases are TGTGCCAGCAGTACACCGAGGGAGGGGGGGTTTGATGAGCAGTTCTTC. It yields the protein CASSTPREGGFDEQFF.

The table lists this clone with a few counts. The rearrangement uses TRBV11-3 and TRBJ2-5, with a tentative D call TRBD1 (5 bases). The CDR3 loop spans 15 amino acids. Trimming left V 5 bases short and J 3 bases short, with 16 bases between. Germline V gene sequence: CDR1 SGHNT, CDR2 YENEEA. For the CDR3, the DNA is TGTGCCAGCAGCCTTTCACAGGAGCCAGAAGAGACCCAGTACTTC. Amino acids: CASSLSQEPEETQYF.

V usage is TRBV7-6 and J usage is TRBJ2-2, with 7 bases aligning to TRBD2. Losses at the gene ends were 3 bases for V and 4 bases for J; bases not matched to a gene: 8. Germline assignment: CDR1 SGHVS and CDR2 FNYEAQ. The CDR3 sequence is 16 residues long. The CDR3 DNA is TGTGCCAGCAGCTTGGGAGCTAGCGGTGCCACCGGGGAGCTGTTTTTT. Amino acid sequence: CASSLGASGATGELFF.

CDR3 nucleotides: TGTGCCAGATCAGGGGGCTCCTACGAGCAGTACTTC. It is translated as CARSGGSYEQYF. The chain recombines TRBV6-4 with TRBJ2-7; 7 positions agree with TRBD1. The V gene's germline CDR1 is MRHNA and CDR2 SNTAGT. Losses at the gene ends were 9 bases for V and 0 bases for J; bases not matched to a gene: 2. The CDR3 consists of 12 residues.

CDR3 in amino acids: CASSPRTVMNTEAFF. CDR3 DNA: TGCGCCAGCAGCCCAAGGACAGTTATGAACACTGAAGCTTTCTTT. The genes are TRBV4-3 and TRBJ1-1, with D perhaps TRBD1 (6 bases). V was shortened by 4 bases and J by 0 bases, with 12 bases between the two germline ends. Germline V gives CDR1 LGHNA, CDR2 YSLEER. The CDR3 has 15 residues.

The rearrangement uses TRBV6-8 and TRBJ1-2; TRBD1 aligns across 12 bases. With 2 bases clipped from V and 3 bases from J, the junction kept 10 bases outside the gene matches. This CDR3 is built from 18 residues. Germline V gives CDR1 MNHGY, CDR2 SAAAGT. CDR3 loop: CASSYKGTGGEAYYGYTF. CDR3 nucleotides: TGTGCCAGCAGTTACAAAGGGACAGGGGGCGAGGCGTACTATGGCTACACCTTC.

V gene TRBV27 combines with J gene TRBJ2-3; TRBD1 or TRBD2 may be the D gene (5 bases each). Germline values: CDR1 MNHEY, CDR2 SMNVEV (reference sequence). The CDR3 is 15 amino acids. V was clipped by 3 bases and J by 2 bases, with 12 bases between them. CDR3: CASSFTRDPTDTQYF. CDR3 bases: TGTGCCAGCAGTTTCACTCGGGACCCCACAGATACGCAGTATTTT.

Only one count was recorded for this clone. The gene calls are TRBV9 and TRBJ1-1; unclear D gene. Looked up from germline, CDR1 is SGDLS and CDR2 is YYNGEE. The CDR3 sequence is 15 residues long. V shed 0 bases and J shed 3 bases, with 12 bases lying between them. This CDR3 is CASSVVGGSYTEAFF. For the CDR3, the DNA is TGTGCCAGCAGCGTAGTTGGAGGGAGCTACACTGAAGCTTTCTTT.

This rearrangement joins TRBV9 to TRBJ1-1, with D hard to call. Trimming cost V 0 bases and J 0 bases, with 3 bases left between them. This CDR3 has 13 residues. Germline V gives CDR1 SGDLS, CDR2 YYNGEE. In DNA, the CDR3 is TGTGCCAGCAGCGTAGTGTTGAACACTGAAGCTTTCTTT. It yields the protein CASSVVLNTEAFF.

The chain joins TRBV6-4 to TRBJ1-5; TRBD1 aligns across 8 bases. The germline gives CDR1 MRHNA, CDR2 SNTAGT. The V and J ends lost 2 bases and 7 bases, in that order; junction bases with no gene match: 10. This CDR3 region has 16 residues. The CDR3 protein is CASSDPATGAAQPQHF. The CDR3 coding sequence is TGTGCCAGCAGTGACCCTGCGACAGGGGCAGCCCAGCCCCAGCATTTT.

V gene TRBV10-1 combines with J gene TRBJ1-1, with a weak D call TRBD1 (6 bases). CDR1 is WNHNN, CDR2 SYGVQD, per germline (reference sequence). The CDR3 runs 14 residues. Trimming took 2 bases from V and 5 from J, leaving 12 bases between them. CDR3 sequence reads: CASSEGGRWTEAFF. The CDR3 DNA reads as TGCGCCAGCAGTGAGGGGGGGCGGTGGACTGAAGCTTTCTTT.